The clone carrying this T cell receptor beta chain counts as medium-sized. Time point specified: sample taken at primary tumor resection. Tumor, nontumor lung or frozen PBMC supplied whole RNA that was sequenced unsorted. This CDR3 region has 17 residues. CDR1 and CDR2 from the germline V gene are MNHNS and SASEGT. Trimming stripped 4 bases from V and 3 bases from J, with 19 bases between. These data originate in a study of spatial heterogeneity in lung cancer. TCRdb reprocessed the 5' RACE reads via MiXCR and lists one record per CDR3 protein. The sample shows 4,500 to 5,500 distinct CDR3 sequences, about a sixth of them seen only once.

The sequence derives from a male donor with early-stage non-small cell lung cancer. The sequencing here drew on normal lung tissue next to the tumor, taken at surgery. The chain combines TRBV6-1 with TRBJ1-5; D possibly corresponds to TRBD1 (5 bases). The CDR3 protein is CASSGRQSPYNNQPQHF. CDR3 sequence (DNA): TGTGCCAGCAGTGGCCGACAGTCCCCATATAACAATCAGCCCCAGCATTTT.